Listed below are T cell receptor beta chains from one sample, sequenced in a study of cytomegalovirus exposure and HLA in healthy donors. Produced via immunoSEQ multiplex PCR; TCRdb's table is partial and in-frame only. The table shows 200,000 to 250,000 clones, with roughly 80% occurring only once. The specimen sequenced was PBMCs. The receptors come from a man aged 30 to 45 in good health and CMV-seronegative. CDR3s include the opening cysteine and the closing phenylalanine or tryptophan. The D gene is left open where the match is weak. Not all rows give a size; the values are once, few, many and, for expanded clones, a class.

TRBJ2-1	NA	TRBV4-3	NA	TGCGCCAGCAGCCAAGAAGGCGGGACGACCTACAATGAGCAGTTCTTC	CASSQEGGTTYNEQFF
TRBJ2-5	NA	TRBV7-9	NA	TGTGCCAGCAGCTTAGCCGAGGCGAACCAAGAGACCCAGTACTTC	CASSLAEANQETQYF
TRBJ2-5	NA	TRBV7-6	NA	TGTGCCAGCAGCTTAGACTATCTCGGGGAGACCCAGTACTTC	CASSLDYLGETQYF
TRBJ2-1	NA	TRBV19	NA	TGTGCCAGTGGCCTCGGGGTGGGTGAGCAGTTCTTC	CASGLGVGEQFF
TRBJ2-7	TRBD1	TRBV5-4	NA	TGTGCCAGCAGCTCGTCGACAGGGGTTTACGAGCAGTACTTC	CASSSSTGVYEQYF
TRBJ2-7	TRBD1	TRBV7-9	NA	TGTGCCAGCAGCCAAGGGGTCGGGACAGTCTCCTACGAGCAGTACTTC	CASSQGVGTVSYEQYF
TRBJ1-2	TRBD1	TRBV27	NA	TGTGCCAGCAGTTTGGACAGGGGGTACTATGGCTACACCTTC	CASSLDRGYYGYTF
TRBJ1-2	TRBD1	TRBV6-6	NA	TGTGCCAGCAGTTACTCGGGGACAGGGGTGGATGGCTACACCTTC	CASSYSGTGVDGYTF
TRBJ1-2	NA	TRBV27	NA	TGTGCCAGCTCCCCGGGTCAGGGGTTGGTACCGTATGGCTACACCTTC	CASSPGQGLVPYGYTF
TRBJ2-2	NA	TRBV5-1	NA	TGCGCCAGCAGCTCCGCGGGGAACACCGGGGAGCTGTTTTTT	CASSSAGNTGELFF
TRBJ2-3	TRBD1	TRBV6-1	NA	TGTGCCAGCAGCCCCGGGACAGGGGCAGATACGCAGTATTTT	CASSPGTGADTQYF
TRBJ2-3	TRBD1	TRBV11-1	NA	TGTGCCAGCAGCTTTACGACCGGGACAGGGAAAGATACGCAGTATTTT	CASSFTTGTGKDTQYF
TRBJ2-2	TRBD1	TRBV27	NA	TGTGCCAGCACCCCCGGGACAGGGGGCACCGGGGAGCTGTTTTTT	CASTPGTGGTGELFF
TRBJ2-3	NA	TRBV5-1	few	TGCGCCAGCAGCTTGGGGCAGGGAAAGGATACGCAGTATTTT	CASSLGQGKDTQYF
TRBJ1-1	TRBD1	TRBV28	NA	TGTGCCAGCAGTTTAAGGGCGACAGGGAAAGCTTTCTTT	CASSLRATGKAFF
TRBJ2-7	TRBD1	TRBV19	NA	TGTGCCAGTAGTGACCTAGGGACAGAGCTCTACGAGCAGTACTTC	CASSDLGTELYEQYF
TRBJ2-7	NA	TRBV7-9	NA	TGTGCCAGCAGCCGACAAGCACCCTACGAGCAGTACTTC	CASSRQAPYEQYF
TRBJ1-2	NA	TRBV9	NA	TGTGCCAGCAGCCGCCGAGGCAGTCCTCGTTATGGCTACACCTTC	CASSRRGSPRYGYTF
TRBJ2-5	NA	TRBV10-2	NA	TGCGCCAGCAGTGAGTCCCGACCCTCAGGGATGGAGACCCAGTACTTC	CASSESRPSGMETQYF
TRBJ2-2	NA	TRBV5-5	NA	TGTGCCAGCAGCTTCGCAGGGGTTAACACCGGGGAGCTGTTTTTT	CASSFAGVNTGELFF
TRBJ1-2	NA	TRBV15	NA	TGTGCCACCAGCAGGACAGGTTTTGGCTACACCTTC	CATSRTGFGYTF
TRBJ1-5	NA	TRBV7-2	NA	TGTGCCAGCAGCTTAAGCTACGGCAATCAGCCCCAGCATTTT	CASSLSYGNQPQHF
TRBJ2-5	NA	TRBV5-4	NA	TGTGCCAGCAGCTTTGGGCCCCAAGAGACCCAGTACTTC	CASSFGPQETQYF
TRBJ1-5	NA	TRBV7-3	NA	TGTGCCAGCAGCTTCGAAGGAGGCAGCGATAGCAATCAGCCCCAGCATTTT	CASSFEGGSDSNQPQHF
TRBJ1-1	NA	TRBV7-8	NA	TGTGCCAGCAGCTCCCGGACGGGGGACACTGAAGCTTTCTTT	CASSSRTGDTEAFF
TRBJ1-2	TRBD1	TRBV6-5	NA	TGTGCCAGCAGGGGGACAGGGGAGGGCTATGGCTACACCTTC	CASRGTGEGYGYTF
TRBJ1-4	NA	TRBV6-1	NA	TGTGCCAGCACCCCGTCTACTAATGAAAAACTGTTTTTT	CASTPSTNEKLFF
TRBJ2-3	NA	TRBV28	NA	TGTGCCAGCAGTTTATTGGCACCTACGCAGTATTTT	CASSLLAPTQYF
TRBJ1-2	NA	TRBV4-1	NA	TGCGCCAGCAGCCAAGAAAATCCGTCGGTTTATGGCTACACCTTC	CASSQENPSVYGYTF
TRBJ1-5	TRBD1	TRBV4-1	NA	TGCGCCAGCAGCCAACCCCGGGACAGGCGTCAGCCCCAGCATTTT	CASSQPRDRRQPQHF
TRBJ1-1	TRBD1	TRBV5-4	NA	TGTGCCAGCAGCCGACAGGGCTCGGGCACTGAAGCTTTCTTT	CASSRQGSGTEAFF
TRBJ2-5	NA	TRBV18	few	TGTGCCAGCTCACTCGGGCAGGTGACAGCGCTGGAGACCCAGTACTTC	CASSLGQVTALETQYF
TRBJ2-5	TRBD2	TRBV6-6	NA	TGTGCCAGCAGACCCGGACGGGAGGGTCGAGAGACCCAGTACTTC	CASRPGREGRETQYF
TRBJ1-2	TRBD1	TRBV10-1	NA	TGCGCCAGCAGTGTCCACCCCGGGACAGGGGGTGGCTACACCTTC	CASSVHPGTGGGYTF
TRBJ1-1	NA	TRBV6-5	NA	TGTGCCAGCAGTTACTCGGGGCAGGGGACAGCTTTCTTT	CASSYSGQGTAFF
TRBJ2-6	NA	TRBV6-1	NA	TGTGCCAGCATACCAGGAAGCTCTGGGGCCAACGTCCTGACTTTC	CASIPGSSGANVLTF
TRBJ1-5	NA	TRBV4-3	NA	TGCGCCAGCAGCCAAGATCGTGGCGGACTACAGCCCCAGCATTTT	CASSQDRGGLQPQHF
TRBJ2-2	TRBD2	TRBV5-1	NA	TGCGCCAGCAGCTTGGGACTAGCGGGGGGGAACACCGGGGAGCTGTTTTTT	CASSLGLAGGNTGELFF
TRBJ1-2	NA	TRBV6-1	few	TGTGCCAGCTCCCCAAGGGGCGGCTCACGAGATGGCTACACCTTC	CASSPRGGSRDGYTF
TRBJ2-5	NA	TRBV2	NA	TGTGCCAGCAGTCCTGGGGCGACCACCCAAGAGACCCAGTACTTC	CASSPGATTQETQYF
TRBJ2-3	NA	TRBV5-4	NA	TGTGCCAGCAGCTTGGACAGGGTTGGCACAGATACGCAGTATTTT	CASSLDRVGTDTQYF
TRBJ2-3	TRBD2	TRBV7-3	NA	TGTGCCAGCAGCCGGACTAGCGGGGCCTCAGATACGCAGTATTTT	CASSRTSGASDTQYF
TRBJ1-1	NA	TRBV4-1	NA	TGCGCCAGCAGCCACCGAGAATATCCTGTACCTTTCTTT	CASSHREYPVPFF
TRBJ2-7	NA	TRBV11-2	NA	TGTGCCAGCAGCTCTAGTCAGGGCGTTTGGGGCGAGCAGTACTTC	CASSSSQGVWGEQYF
TRBJ2-2	TRBD1	TRBV29-1	NA	TGCAGCGCCCGGGGACAGGGATTGAAAACCGGGGAGCTGTTTTTT	CSARGQGLKTGELFF
TRBJ2-5	NA	TRBV7-9	NA	TGTGCCAGCAGCCAAAGCTGGGGGCTCCGGGAGACCCAGTACTTC	CASSQSWGLRETQYF
TRBJ1-1	TRBD1	TRBV7-9	NA	TGTGCCAGCAGCTTAGGAGGGGACAGAGGTTTCTTT	CASSLGGDRGFF
TRBJ2-2	NA	TRBV15	NA	TGTGCCACCAAGGAGGGTCCAGGGAACACCGGGGAGCTGTTTTTT	CATKEGPGNTGELFF
TRBJ1-3	TRBD1	TRBV5-4	NA	TGTGCCAGCAGCTTGGGGGGACAGGGGATCTCTGGAAACACCATATATTTT	CASSLGGQGISGNTIYF
TRBJ1-4	TRBD1	TRBV6-5	NA	TGTGCCAGCAGTTTGACAGGGCTTAATGAAAAACTGTTTTTT	CASSLTGLNEKLFF
TRBJ2-1	TRBD2	TRBV4-2	NA	TGTGCCAGCAGCTCTAGCGGGGGCCTCAATGAGCAGTTCTTC	CASSSSGGLNEQFF
TRBJ1-2	NA	TRBV29-1	NA	TGCAGCGTTGAATGGCGACGGGATCCCGCTAACTATGGCTACACCTTC	CSVEWRRDPANYGYTF